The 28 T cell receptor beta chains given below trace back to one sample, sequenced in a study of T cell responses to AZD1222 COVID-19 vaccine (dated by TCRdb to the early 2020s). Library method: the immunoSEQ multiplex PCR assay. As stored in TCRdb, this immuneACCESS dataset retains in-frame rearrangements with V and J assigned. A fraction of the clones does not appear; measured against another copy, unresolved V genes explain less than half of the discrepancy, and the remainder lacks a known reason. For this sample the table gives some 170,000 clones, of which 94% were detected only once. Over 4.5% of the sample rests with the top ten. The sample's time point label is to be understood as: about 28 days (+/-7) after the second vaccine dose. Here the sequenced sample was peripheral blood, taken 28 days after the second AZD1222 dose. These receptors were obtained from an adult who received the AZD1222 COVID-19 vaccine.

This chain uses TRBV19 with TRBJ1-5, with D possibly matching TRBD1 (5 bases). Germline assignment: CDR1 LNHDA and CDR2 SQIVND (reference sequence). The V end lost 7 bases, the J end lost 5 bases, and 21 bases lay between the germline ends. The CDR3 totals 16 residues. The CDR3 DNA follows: TGTGCCAGTAAAACGGCGGTAGACAGCTCTCATCAGCCCCAGCATTTT. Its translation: CASKTAVDSSHQPQHF.

The CDR3 bases are TGCGCCAGCAGCCAAGGACCGCCCTATGGCTACACCTTC. Its protein product is CASSQGPPYGYTF. This chain connects TRBV4-1 to TRBJ1-2; D not certain. V shed 1 base and J shed 4 bases, with 7 bases lying between them. Germline V CDR1 and CDR2: MGHRA, YSYEKL. The CDR3 consists of 13 residues.

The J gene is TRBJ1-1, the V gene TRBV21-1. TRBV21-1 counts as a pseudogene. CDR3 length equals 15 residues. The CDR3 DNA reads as TGTGCCAGCAGCTCGATAAGGCCGGGAAGGGCTGAAGCTTTCTTT. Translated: CASSSIRPGRAEAFF.

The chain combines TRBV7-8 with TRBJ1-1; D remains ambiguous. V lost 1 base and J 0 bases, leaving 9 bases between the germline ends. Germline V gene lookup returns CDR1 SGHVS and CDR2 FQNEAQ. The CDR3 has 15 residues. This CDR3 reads CASSLELGVNTEAFF. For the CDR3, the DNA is TGTGCCAGCAGCTTAGAGCTTGGGGTGAACACTGAAGCTTTCTTT.

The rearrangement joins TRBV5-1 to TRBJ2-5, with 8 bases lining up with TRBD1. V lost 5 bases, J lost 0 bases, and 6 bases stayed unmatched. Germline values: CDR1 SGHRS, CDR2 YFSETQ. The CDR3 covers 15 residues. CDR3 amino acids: CASRPRDRYQETQYF. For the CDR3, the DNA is TGCGCCAGCAGACCCCGGGACAGGTACCAAGAGACCCAGTACTTC.

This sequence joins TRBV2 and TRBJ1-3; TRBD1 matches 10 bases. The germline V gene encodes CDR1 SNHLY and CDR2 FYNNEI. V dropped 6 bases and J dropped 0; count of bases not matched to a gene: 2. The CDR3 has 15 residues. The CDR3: CASRRQGASGNTIYF. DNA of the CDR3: TGTGCCAGCAGGAGACAGGGGGCCTCTGGAAACACCATATATTTT.

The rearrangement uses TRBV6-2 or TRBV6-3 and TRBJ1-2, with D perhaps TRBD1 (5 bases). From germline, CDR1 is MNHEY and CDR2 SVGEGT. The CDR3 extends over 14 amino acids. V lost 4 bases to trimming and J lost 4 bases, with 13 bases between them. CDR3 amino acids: CASSFSGSSYGYTF. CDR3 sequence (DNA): TGTGCCAGCAGTTTTTCAGGGTCCTCCTATGGCTACACCTTC.

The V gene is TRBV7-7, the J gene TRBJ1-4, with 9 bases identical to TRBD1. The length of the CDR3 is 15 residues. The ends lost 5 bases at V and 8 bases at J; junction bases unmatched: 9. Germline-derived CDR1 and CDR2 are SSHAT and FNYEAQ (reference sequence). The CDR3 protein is CASSPSGQGGEKLFF. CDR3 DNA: TGTGCCAGCAGCCCCTCGGGACAGGGTGGAGAAAAACTGTTTTTT.

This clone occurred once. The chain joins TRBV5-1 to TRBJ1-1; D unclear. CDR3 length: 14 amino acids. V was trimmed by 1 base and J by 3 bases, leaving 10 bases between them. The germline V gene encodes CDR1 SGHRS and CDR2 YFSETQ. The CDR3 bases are TGCGCCAGCAGCTTGCGTCCTTTGGACACTGAAGCTTTCTTT. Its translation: CASSLRPLDTEAFF.

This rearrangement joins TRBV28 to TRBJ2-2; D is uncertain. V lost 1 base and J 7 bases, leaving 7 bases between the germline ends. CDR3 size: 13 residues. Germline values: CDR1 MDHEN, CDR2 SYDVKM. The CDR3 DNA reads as TGTGCCAGCAGTTTATCTCCACTCGGGGAGCTGTTTTTT. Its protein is CASSLSPLGELFF.

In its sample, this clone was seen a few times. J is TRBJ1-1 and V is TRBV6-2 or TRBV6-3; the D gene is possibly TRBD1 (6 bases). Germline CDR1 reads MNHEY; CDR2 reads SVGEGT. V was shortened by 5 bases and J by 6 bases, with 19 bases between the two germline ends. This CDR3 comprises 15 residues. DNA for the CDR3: TGTGCCAGCAGTAATCAGGGGAGGAGAATGCCTGAAGCTTTCTTT. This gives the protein CASSNQGRRMPEAFF.

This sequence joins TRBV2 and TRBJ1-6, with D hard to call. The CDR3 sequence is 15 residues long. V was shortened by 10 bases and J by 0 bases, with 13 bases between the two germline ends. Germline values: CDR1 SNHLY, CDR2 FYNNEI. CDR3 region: CATSRGSSYNSPLHF. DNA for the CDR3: TGTGCCACCTCTCGCGGTAGCTCCTATAATTCACCCCTCCACTTT.

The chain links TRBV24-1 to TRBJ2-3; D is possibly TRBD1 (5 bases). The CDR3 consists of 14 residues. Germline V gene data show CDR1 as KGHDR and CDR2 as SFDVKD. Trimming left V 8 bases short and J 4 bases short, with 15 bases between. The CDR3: CATTVLQGSDTQYF. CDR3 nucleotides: TGTGCCACCACCGTGTTGCAGGGTTCAGATACGCAGTATTTT.

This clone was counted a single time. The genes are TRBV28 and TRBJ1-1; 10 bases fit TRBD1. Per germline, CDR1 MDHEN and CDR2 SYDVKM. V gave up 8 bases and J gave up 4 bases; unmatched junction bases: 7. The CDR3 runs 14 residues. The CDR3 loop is CASGTTGGGTEAFF. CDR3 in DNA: TGTGCCAGCGGCACGACAGGGGGCGGCACTGAAGCTTTCTTT.

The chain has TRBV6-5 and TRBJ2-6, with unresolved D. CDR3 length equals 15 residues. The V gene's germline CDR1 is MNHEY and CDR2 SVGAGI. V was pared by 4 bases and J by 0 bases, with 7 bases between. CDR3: CASSSIISGANVLTF. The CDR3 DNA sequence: TGTGCCAGCAGTTCTATTATCTCTGGGGCCAACGTCCTGACTTTC.

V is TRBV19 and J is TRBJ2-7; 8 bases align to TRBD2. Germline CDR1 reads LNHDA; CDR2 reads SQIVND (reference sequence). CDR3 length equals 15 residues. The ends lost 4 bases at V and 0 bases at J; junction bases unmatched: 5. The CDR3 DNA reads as TGTGCCAGTAGTAATCTAGCGGGCTCCTCCTACGAGCAGTACTTC. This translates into CASSNLAGSSYEQYF. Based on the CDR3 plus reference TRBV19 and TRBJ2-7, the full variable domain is DGGITQSPKYLFRKEGQNVTLSCEQNLNHDAMYWYRQDPGQGLRLIYYSQIVNDFQKGDIAEGYSVSREKKESFPLTVTSAQKNPTAFYLCASSNLAGSSYEQYFGPGTRLTVT.

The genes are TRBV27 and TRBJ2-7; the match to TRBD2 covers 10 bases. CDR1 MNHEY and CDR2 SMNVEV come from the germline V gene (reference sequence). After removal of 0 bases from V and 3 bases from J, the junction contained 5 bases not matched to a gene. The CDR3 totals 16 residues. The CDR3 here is CASSLSRTSGGYEQYF. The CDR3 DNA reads TGTGCCAGCAGTTTATCCAGGACTAGCGGAGGCTACGAGCAGTACTTC.

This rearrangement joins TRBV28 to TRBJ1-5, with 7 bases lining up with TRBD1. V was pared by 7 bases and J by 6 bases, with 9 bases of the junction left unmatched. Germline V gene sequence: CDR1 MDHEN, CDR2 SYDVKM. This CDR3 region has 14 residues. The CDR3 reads CASNGQVRGQPQHF. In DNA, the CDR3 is TGTGCCAGCAATGGACAGGTGAGGGGTCAGCCCCAGCATTTT. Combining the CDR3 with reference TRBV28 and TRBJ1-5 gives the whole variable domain DVKVTQSSRYLVKRTGEKVFLECVQDMDHENMFWYRQDPGLGLRLIYFSYDVKMKEKGDIPEGYSVSREKKERFSLILESASTNQTSMYLCASNGQVRGQPQHFGDGTRLSIL.

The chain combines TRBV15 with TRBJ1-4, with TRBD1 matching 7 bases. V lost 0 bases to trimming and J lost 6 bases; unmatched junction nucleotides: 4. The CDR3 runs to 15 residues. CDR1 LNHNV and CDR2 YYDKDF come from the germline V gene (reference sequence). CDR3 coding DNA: TGTGCCACCAGCAGAGATCAGGGGGGGTATGAAAAACTGTTTTTT. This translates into CATSRDQGGYEKLFF.

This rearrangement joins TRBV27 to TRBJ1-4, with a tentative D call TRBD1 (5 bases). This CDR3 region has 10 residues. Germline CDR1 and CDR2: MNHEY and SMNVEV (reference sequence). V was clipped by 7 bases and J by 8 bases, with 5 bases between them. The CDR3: CASKGEKLFF. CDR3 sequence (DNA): TGTGCCAGCAAGGGGGAAAAACTGTTTTTT. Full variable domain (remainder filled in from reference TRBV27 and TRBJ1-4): EAQVTQNPRYLITVTGKKLTVTCSQNMNHEYMSWYRQDPGLGLRQIYYSMNVEVTDKGDVPEGYKVSRKEKRNFPLILESPSPNQTSLYFCASKGEKLFFGSGTQLSVL.

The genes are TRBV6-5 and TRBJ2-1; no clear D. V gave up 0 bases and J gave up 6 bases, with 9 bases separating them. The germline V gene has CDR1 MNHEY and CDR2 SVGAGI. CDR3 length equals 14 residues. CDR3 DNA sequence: TGTGCCAGCAGTTACTCCCCCGGTCCCAATGAGCAGTTCTTC. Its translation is CASSYSPGPNEQFF.

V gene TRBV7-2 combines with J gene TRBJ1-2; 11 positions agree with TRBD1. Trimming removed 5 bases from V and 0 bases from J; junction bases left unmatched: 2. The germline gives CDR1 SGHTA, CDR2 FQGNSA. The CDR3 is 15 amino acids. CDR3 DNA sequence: TGTGCCAGCAGCGGACAGGGGGCGACTAACTATGGCTACACCTTC. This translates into CASSGQGATNYGYTF. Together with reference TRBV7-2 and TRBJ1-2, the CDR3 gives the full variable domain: GAGVSQSPSNKVTEKGKDVELRCDPISGHTALYWYRQSLGQGLEFLIYFQGNSAPDKSGLPSDRFSAERTGGSVSTLTIQRTQQEDSAVYLCASSGQGATNYGYTFGSGTRLTVV.

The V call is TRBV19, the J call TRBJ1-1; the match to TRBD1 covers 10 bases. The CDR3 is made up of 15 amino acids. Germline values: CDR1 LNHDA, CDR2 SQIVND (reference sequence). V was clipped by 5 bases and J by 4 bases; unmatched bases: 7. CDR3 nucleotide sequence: TGTGCCAGTAGTGTGGACAGGGGGTCTATCACTGAAGCTTTCTTT. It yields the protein CASSVDRGSITEAFF. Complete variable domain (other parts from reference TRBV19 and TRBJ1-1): DGGITQSPKYLFRKEGQNVTLSCEQNLNHDAMYWYRQDPGQGLRLIYYSQIVNDFQKGDIAEGYSVSREKKESFPLTVTSAQKNPTAFYLCASSVDRGSITEAFFGQGTRLTVV.

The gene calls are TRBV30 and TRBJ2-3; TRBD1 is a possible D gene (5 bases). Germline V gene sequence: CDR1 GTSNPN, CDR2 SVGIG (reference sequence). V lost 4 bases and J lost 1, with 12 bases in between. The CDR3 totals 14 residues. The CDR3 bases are TGTGCCTGGACTCAGGGCTACCGCACAGATACGCAGTATTTT. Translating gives CAWTQGYRTDTQYF.

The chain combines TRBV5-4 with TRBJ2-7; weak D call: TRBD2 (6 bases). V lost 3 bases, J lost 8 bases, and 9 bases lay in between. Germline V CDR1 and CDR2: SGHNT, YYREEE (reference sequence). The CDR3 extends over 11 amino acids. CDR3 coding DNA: TGTGCCAGCAGCTCTGCGGGAAAGCAGTACTTC. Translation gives CASSSAGKQYF. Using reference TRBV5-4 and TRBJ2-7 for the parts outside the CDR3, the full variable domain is ETGVTQSPTHLIKTRGQQVTLRCSSQSGHNTVSWYQQALGQGPQFIFQYYREEENGRGNFPPRFSGLQFPNYSSELNVNALELDDSALYLCASSSAGKQYFGPGTRLTVT.

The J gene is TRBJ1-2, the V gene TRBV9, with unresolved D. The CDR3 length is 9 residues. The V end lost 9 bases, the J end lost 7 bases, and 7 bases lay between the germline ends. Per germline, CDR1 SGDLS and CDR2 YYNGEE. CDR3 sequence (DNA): TGTGCCACCTCCGGTGGCTACACCTTC. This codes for CATSGGYTF.

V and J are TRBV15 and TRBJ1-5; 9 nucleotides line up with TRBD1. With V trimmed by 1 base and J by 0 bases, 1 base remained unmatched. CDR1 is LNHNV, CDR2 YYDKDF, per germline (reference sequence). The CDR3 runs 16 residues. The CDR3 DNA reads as TGTGCCACCAGCAGAGCGGGACAGGGTAGCAATCAGCCCCAGCATTTT. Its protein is CATSRAGQGSNQPQHF.

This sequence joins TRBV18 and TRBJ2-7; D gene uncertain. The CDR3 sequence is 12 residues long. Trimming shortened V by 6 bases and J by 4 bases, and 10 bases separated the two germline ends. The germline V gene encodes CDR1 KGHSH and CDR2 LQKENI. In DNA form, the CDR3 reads TGTGCCAGCTCTCTAAGGAGTTACGAGCAGTACTTC. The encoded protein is CASSLRSYEQYF.